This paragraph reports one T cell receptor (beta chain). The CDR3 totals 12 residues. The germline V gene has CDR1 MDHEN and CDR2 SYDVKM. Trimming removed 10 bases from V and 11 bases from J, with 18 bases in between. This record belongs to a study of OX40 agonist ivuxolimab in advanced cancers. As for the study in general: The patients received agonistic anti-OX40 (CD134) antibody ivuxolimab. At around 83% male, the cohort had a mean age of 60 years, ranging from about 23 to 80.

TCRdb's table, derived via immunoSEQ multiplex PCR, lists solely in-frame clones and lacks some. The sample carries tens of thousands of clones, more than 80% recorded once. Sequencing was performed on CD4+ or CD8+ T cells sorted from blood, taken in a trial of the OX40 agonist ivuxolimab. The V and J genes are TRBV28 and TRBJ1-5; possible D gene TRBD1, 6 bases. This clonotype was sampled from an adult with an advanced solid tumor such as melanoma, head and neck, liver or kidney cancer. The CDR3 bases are TGTGCCACGGGACACCCTTCTCTAGCCCAGCATTTT. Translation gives CATGHPSLAQHF. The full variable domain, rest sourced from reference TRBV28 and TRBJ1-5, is DVKVTQSSRYLVKRTGEKVFLECVQDMDHENMFWYRQDPGLGLRLIYFSYDVKMKEKGDIPEGYSVSREKKERFSLILESASTNQTSMYLCATGHPSLAQHFGDGTRLSIL.